A single sample gave rise to the 24 T cell receptor beta chains below, sequenced in a study of T-cell memory formation after mild COVID-19. TCRdb processed the 5' RACE reads anew with MiXCR; each CDR3 protein has one entry. The profile shows about 360,000 distinct CDR3 sequences, 10% to 15% of them singletons. Sample: PBMCs or a T cell subset sorted from them (not recorded which). The receptors were sampled from a man aged 18 to 29 who had mild COVID-19 (a few samples of this study predate the infection). Cell type and time point are not known.

This chain connects TRBV6-2 or TRBV6-3 to TRBJ2-1; no clear D. Looked up from germline, CDR1 is MNHEY and CDR2 is SVGEGT. The CDR3 has 15 residues. V dropped 5 bases and J dropped 2 bases, with 13 bases sitting between them. In nucleotides, the CDR3 is TGTGCCAGCAGTCAGTGGTTGGCCACCTACAATGAGCAGTTCTTC. It yields the protein CASSQWLATYNEQFF.

This chain links TRBV7-8 with TRBJ2-2; 13 bases fit TRBD2. The CDR3 totals 15 residues. V gave up 6 bases and J gave up 5 bases; unmatched junction bases: 3. Germline loops: CDR1 SGHVS, CDR2 FQNEAQ. CDR3 coding DNA: TGTGCCAGCAGATTGACTAGCGGGGGGACCGGGGAGCTGTTTTTT. Amino acid sequence: CASRLTSGGTGELFF.

This clonotype was counted a few times. The V and J genes are TRBV24-1 and TRBJ2-3; TRBD1 agrees at 7 bases. The CDR3 is 16 amino acids. Trimming cost V 5 bases and J 2 bases; bases outside gene matches: 9. The V gene's germline CDR1 is KGHDR and CDR2 SFDVKD. The CDR3 DNA is TGTGCCACCAGTGGGTTTGGGACAGACGACACAGATACGCAGTATTTT. This translates into CATSGFGTDDTDTQYF.

This clonotype was recorded many times. The J gene is TRBJ2-5, the V gene TRBV20-1; D is unclear. Germline CDR1 DFQATT, CDR2 SNEGSKA (reference sequence). Trimming pared 2 bases from V and 5 bases from J, leaving 3 bases between. The CDR3 contains 10 residues. In nucleotides, the CDR3 is TGCAGTGCTAGAAGGGAGACCCAGTACTTC. Its translation: CSARRETQYF.

This clonotype was seen a handful of times. CDR3 nucleotide sequence: TGTGCCATCAGAGAAGATTTAGCCAAAAACATTCAGTACTTC. Its protein is CAIREDLAKNIQYF. The chain uses TRBV10-3 and TRBJ2-4; D unresolved. Trimming pared 6 bases from V and 0 bases from J, leaving 9 bases between. The CDR3 extends over 14 amino acids. CDR1 ENHRY and CDR2 SYGVKD come from the germline V gene.

The table lists this clonotype with a few counts. The rearrangement uses TRBV5-1 and TRBJ1-2, with 12 bases identical to TRBD1. Germline-derived CDR1 and CDR2 are SGHRS and YFSETQ. Losses at the gene ends were 4 bases for V and 4 bases for J; bases not matched to a gene: 5. There are 15 residues in the CDR3. CDR3 sequence (DNA): TGCGCCAGCAGCGCTGGGACAGGGGGCCCCTATGGCTACACCTTC. Translation: CASSAGTGGPYGYTF.

This clonotype was detected a few times. The chain has TRBV7-9 and TRBJ1-6; D not resolved. This CDR3 region has 14 residues. Germline loops: CDR1 SEHNR, CDR2 FQNEAQ (reference sequence). The V end lost 1 base, the J end lost 5 bases, and 6 bases lay between the germline ends. In DNA, the CDR3 is TGTGCCAGCAGCTTAGACGCGAATAATTCACCCCTCCACTTT. It codes for CASSLDANNSPLHF.

This clonotype was seen a handful of times. DNA for the CDR3: TGCGCCAGCAGCCGACGACAGGGATTTCCCTACGAGCAGTACTTC. Protein product: CASSRRQGFPYEQYF. The rearrangement joins TRBV4-1 to TRBJ2-7; 7 nucleotides align to TRBD1. The CDR3 sequence is 15 residues long. The trim removed 4 bases at V and 2 bases at J, leaving 8 bases unmatched. CDR1 and CDR2 from the germline V gene are MGHRA and YSYEKL.

The chain recombines TRBV20-1 with TRBJ2-7, with a tentative D call TRBD1 (6 bases). Germline values: CDR1 DFQATT, CDR2 SNEGSKA (reference sequence). The germline V and J ends were trimmed by 6 bases and 3 bases, with 15 bases remaining between them. This CDR3 region has 13 residues. The CDR3 reads CSATTGSFYEQYV. CDR3 coding DNA: TGCAGTGCCACAACAGGGAGCTTCTACGAGCAGTACGTC.

The gene calls are TRBV7-9 and TRBJ1-1; no clear D gene. This CDR3 spans 15 amino acids. The V gene's germline CDR1 is SEHNR and CDR2 FQNEAQ (reference sequence). V shed 1 base and J shed 0 bases, with 9 bases lying between them. The chain's CDR3 is CASSLVRLMNTEAFF. The DNA of the CDR3 is TGTGCCAGCAGCTTAGTTCGGCTCATGAACACTGAAGCTTTCTTT.

This clonotype was observed a handful of times. J is TRBJ2-5 and V is TRBV10-3; D not certain. This CDR3 has 14 residues. Trimming took 0 bases from V and 2 from J, leaving 7 bases between them. Looked up from germline, CDR1 is ENHRY and CDR2 is SYGVKD. CDR3 nucleotides: TGTGCCATCAGTGAGTCGCTGGGGCAAGAGACCCAGTACTTC. Its translation is CAISESLGQETQYF.

The chain joins TRBV7-2 to TRBJ2-1; 10 bases line up with TRBD2. Germline CDR1 is SGHTA and CDR2 is FQGNSA. The junction had 4 bases not matched to a gene; V was cut back by 2 bases and J by 6 bases. This CDR3 comprises 15 residues. CDR3 bases: TGTGCCAGCAGCTTAAAGCGGGGGGGTCGCAATGAGCAGTTCTTC. Amino acid sequence: CASSLKRGGRNEQFF. The entire variable domain, with the rest obtained from reference TRBV7-2 and TRBJ2-1, is as follows: GAGVSQSPSNKVTEKGKDVELRCDPISGHTALYWYRQSLGQGLEFLIYFQGNSAPDKSGLPSDRFSAERTGGSVSTLTIQRTQQEDSAVYLCASSLKRGGRNEQFFGPGTRLTVL.

In its sample, this clonotype was seen many times. The chain couples TRBV29-1 to TRBJ1-1; D may be TRBD1 (5 bases). V was clipped by 4 bases and J by 4 bases, with 13 bases between them. Germline loops: CDR1 SQVTM, CDR2 ANQGSEA. CDR3 length: 13 amino acids. The CDR3 bases are TGCAGCGTTGTAGGTCAGGGAATCACTGAAGCTTTCTTT. Translated, it gives CSVVGQGITEAFF. The whole variable domain, filled in from reference TRBV29-1 and TRBJ1-1, reads SAVISQKPSRDICQRGTSLTIQCQVDSQVTMMFWYRQQPGQSLTLIATANQGSEATYESGFVIDKFPISRPNLTFSTLTVSNMSPEDSSIYLCSVVGQGITEAFFGQGTRLTVV.

V is TRBV11-2 and J is TRBJ1-6; D remains ambiguous. CDR3 length: 15 residues. V lost 1 base, J lost 9 bases, and 13 bases lay in between. Per the germline V gene, CDR1 is SGHAT and CDR2 is FQNNGV. The CDR3 DNA sequence: TGTGCCAGCAGCTTAGGGGCAGCGCGGGGTTCACCCCTCCACTTT. Translation: CASSLGAARGSPLHF.

This clonotype occurred a few times. This chain uses TRBV6-2 or TRBV6-3 with TRBJ1-4, with D unresolved. The V gene lost 2 bases and the J gene lost 8 bases, with 12 bases spanning the gap. Germline CDR1 MNHEY, CDR2 SVGEGT. The CDR3 totals 14 residues. In nucleotides, the CDR3 is TGTGCCAGCAGTTACCGGGTCCCGAGCGAAAAACTGTTTTTT. Translating gives CASSYRVPSEKLFF.

The chain joins TRBV9 to TRBJ2-3; D remains unclear. CDR1 is SGDLS and CDR2 is YYNGEE in the germline V gene. The CDR3 sequence is 14 residues long. Trimming left V 2 bases short and J 0 bases short, with 7 bases between. DNA of the CDR3: TGTGCCAGCAGCGTTACAGCTAGCACAGATACGCAGTATTTT. Translating gives CASSVTASTDTQYF. The complete variable domain, with remaining parts taken from reference TRBV9 and TRBJ2-3, reads DSGVTQTPKHLITATGQRVTLRCSPRSGDLSVYWYQQSLDQGLQFLIQYYNGEERAKGNILERFSAQQFPDLHSELNLSSLELGDSALYFCASSVTASTDTQYFGPGTRLTVL.

The CDR3 reads CASSHTTGVDPFGNTEAFF. CDR3 in DNA: TGCGCCAGCAGCCACACAACAGGGGTTGACCCCTTCGGGAACACTGAAGCTTTCTTT. The chain combines TRBV4-3 with TRBJ1-1; 7 nucleotides align to TRBD1. From germline, CDR1 is LGHNA and CDR2 YSLEER. After removal of 3 bases from V and 1 base from J, the junction contained 17 bases not matched to a gene. The CDR3 extends over 19 amino acids.

The genes are TRBV5-6 and TRBJ1-1; D might be TRBD1 (5 bases). V was trimmed by 4 bases and J by 1 base, leaving 11 bases between them. The length of the CDR3 is 14 residues. CDR1 and CDR2 (germline): SGHDT, YYEEEE. The CDR3 reads CASSIWGANTEAFF. CDR3 nucleotides: TGTGCCAGCAGCATTTGGGGCGCGAACACTGAAGCTTTCTTT.

This clonotype appeared a few times. This chain links TRBV7-9 with TRBJ2-5; D is perhaps TRBD2 (5 bases). The V end lost 4 bases, the J end lost 1 base, and 16 bases lay between the germline ends. The germline V gene encodes CDR1 SEHNR and CDR2 FQNEAQ (reference sequence). The CDR3 loop spans 16 amino acids. In DNA, the CDR3 is TGTGCCAGCAGCTATGGGAGCGGAGGCGGCCAAGAGACCCAGTACTTC. Its translation is CASSYGSGGGQETQYF.

This clonotype came up many times. The J gene is TRBJ2-3, the V gene TRBV5-1, with 8 bases aligning to TRBD1. From germline, CDR1 is SGHRS and CDR2 YFSETQ. J lost 5 bases, V lost 3 bases, and 2 bases had no gene match. CDR3 size: 13 residues. CDR3 protein: CASSSTGVDTQYF. The CDR3 DNA sequence: TGCGCCAGCAGCTCGACAGGGGTAGATACGCAGTATTTT.

This clonotype was observed a handful of times. This chain uses TRBV6-6 with TRBJ1-5, with 11 bases lining up with TRBD1. The CDR3 is 15 residues long. The germline gives CDR1 MNHNY, CDR2 SVGAGI (reference sequence). V lost 7 bases to trimming and J lost 6 bases; unmatched junction nucleotides: 8. The CDR3: CASMRGQGVGQPQHF. For the CDR3, the DNA is TGTGCCAGCATGAGGGGACAGGGGGTCGGTCAGCCCCAGCATTTT.

On this clonotype itself: A read error is possible here, since a much larger clone lies one base away. CDR3 sequence: CASSYGQGGNYGYTF. As DNA, the CDR3 is TGCGCCAGCAGCTACGGACAGGGGGGTAACTATGGCTACACCTTC. The chain combines TRBV5-1 with TRBJ1-2, with TRBD1 matching over 10 bases. Losses at the gene ends were 3 bases for V and 1 base for J; bases not matched to a gene: 3. This CDR3 is 15 amino acids long. CDR1 and CDR2 from the germline V gene are SGHRS and YFSETQ.

The chain is built from TRBV5-1 and TRBJ2-3, with D unresolved. The germline CDR1 and CDR2 sequences are SGHRS and YFSETQ. V lost 4 bases, J lost 0 bases, and 9 bases lay in between. The CDR3 spans 14 residues. The CDR3 here is CASSATQSTDTQYF. CDR3 bases: TGCGCCAGCAGCGCGACACAGAGCACAGATACGCAGTATTTT. Full variable domain (rest looked up from reference TRBV5-1 and TRBJ2-3): KAGVTQTPRYLIKTRGQQVTLSCSPISGHRSVSWYQQTPGQGLQFLFEYFSETQRNKGNFPGRFSGRQFSNSRSEMNVSTLELGDSALYLCASSATQSTDTQYFGPGTRLTVL.

The chain has TRBV12-3 or TRBV12-4 and TRBJ2-3; 8 bases line up with TRBD2. This CDR3 spans 13 amino acids. The ends lost 5 bases at V and 4 bases at J; junction bases unmatched: 2. The DNA of the CDR3 is TGTGCCAGCAGTATGCGGGGGGCAGATACGCAGTATTTT. Translating gives CASSMRGADTQYF.